The entry below describes one TCR beta chain. Some clones are missing from TCRdb's copy, which holds only in-frame ones; the method was immunoSEQ multiplex PCR. The repertoire holds 70,000 or so clones, 87% seen once, with more than 5.5% in the top ten. The germline V and J ends were trimmed by 5 bases and 7 bases, with 15 bases remaining between them. CDR3 length equals 14 residues. CDR1 is KGHSH and CDR2 is LQKENI in the germline V gene. This sample stems from a study of blood T cell repertoires in COVID-19. Overall study: Acute and convalescent COVID-19 specimens originated in the United States, Italy and Spain. T cells, B-cell-depleted T cells, or PBMCs provided the cDNA or gDNA that served as material.

Sequenced: peripheral blood. This TCR derives from a woman between 45 and 60 years old with acute or convalescent COVID-19. V gene TRBV18 combines with J gene TRBJ1-5; D gene ambiguous. The chain's CDR3 is CASSSQDTRQPQHF. The CDR3 nucleotides are TGTGCCAGCTCATCGCAAGACACGCGACAGCCCCAGCATTTT. Full variable domain (rest looked up from reference TRBV18 and TRBJ1-5): NAGVMQNPRHLVRRRGQEARLRCSPMKGHSHVYWYRQLPEEGLKFMVYLQKENIIDESGMPKERFSAEFPKEGPSILRIQQVVRGDSAAYFCASSSQDTRQPQHFGDGTRLSIL.